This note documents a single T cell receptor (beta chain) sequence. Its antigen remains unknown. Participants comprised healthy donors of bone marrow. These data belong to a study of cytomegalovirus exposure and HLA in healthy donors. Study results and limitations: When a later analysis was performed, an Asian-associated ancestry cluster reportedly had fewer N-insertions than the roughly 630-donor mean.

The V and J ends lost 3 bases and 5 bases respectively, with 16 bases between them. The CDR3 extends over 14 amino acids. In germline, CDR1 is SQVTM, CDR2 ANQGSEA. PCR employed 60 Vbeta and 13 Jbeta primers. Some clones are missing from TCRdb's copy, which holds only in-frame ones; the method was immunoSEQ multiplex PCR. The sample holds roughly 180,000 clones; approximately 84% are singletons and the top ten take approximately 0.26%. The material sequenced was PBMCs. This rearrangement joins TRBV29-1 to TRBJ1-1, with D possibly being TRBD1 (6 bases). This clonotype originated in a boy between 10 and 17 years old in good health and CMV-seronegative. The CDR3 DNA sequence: TGCAGCGTTGATGTGGGGGCGCTGCGGACTGAAGCTTTCTTT. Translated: CSVDVGALRTEAFF.